The T cell receptor beta chain described here comes from a study of blood T cells in healthy people across ages. Overall study findings and caveats: In these data, TCR beta diversity tracked strongly with naive T cell percentage.

V was cut by 4 bases and J by 4 bases, with 22 bases left in between. Germline lookup yields CDR1 MGHDK and CDR2 SYGVNS. The CDR3 length is 17 residues. As regards this clonotype: Its antigen is not identified.

Next came a second PCR, run for about 7 to 11 cycles, which used a sample-barcoded 5' primer along with a J-beta primer mix. The yield of each sample was at least 3 million CDR3-containing paired-end reads. A single record per CDR3 protein comes from TCRdb applying MiXCR to the 5' RACE reads. The sample records approximately 960,000 distinct CDR3 sequences, about 28% being singletons. These data were also reused for a study on T cells of mothers and their children.

The clonotype comes from a woman between 40 and 55 years old in good health. This chain connects TRBV25-1 to TRBJ1-2, with TRBD1 as a possible D gene (5 bases). Input material: blood. In DNA form, the CDR3 reads TGTGCCAGCAGTGGATTACTATACGGGGACCGTGTCTATGGCTACACCTTC. As protein: CASSGLLYGDRVYGYTF.